A single sample is the source of the 4 T cell receptor beta chains below, sequenced in a study of blood T cell repertoires in COVID-19 (TCRdb year 2020). The library was made by the immunoSEQ multiplex PCR assay. TCRdb holds this immuneACCESS table with in-frame rearrangements only. Some clones are missing; in checked studies, unresolved V genes explain under half, and the rest has no known cause. The sample contains hundreds of thousands of clones, around 90% of them found a single time. The ten largest account for approximately 12% of the sample. The specimen was peripheral blood. These receptor sequences come from a woman between 18 and 30 years old who had recovered from COVID-19.

This clone was recorded only once. The chain links TRBV4-1 to TRBJ2-1, with D possibly TRBD1 on 7 matching bases. V lost 5 bases and J 7 bases, leaving 18 bases between the germline ends. Germline CDR1 is MGHRA and CDR2 is YSYEKL. This CDR3 is 15 amino acids long. CDR3 loop: CASSTTTGSGNEQFF. The DNA for the CDR3 is TGCGCCAGCAGCACGACGACAGGGAGCGGGAATGAGCAGTTCTTC.

The sample holds one count of this clone. The J gene is TRBJ2-7, the V gene TRBV6-2 or TRBV6-3; 8 bases agree with TRBD2. The germline V gene has CDR1 MNHEY and CDR2 SVGEGT. This CDR3 spans 16 amino acids. V lost 5 bases and J lost 6; bases outside the gene matches: 15. The CDR3: CASSTPVKREYCEQYF. In DNA form, the CDR3 reads TGTGCCAGCAGTACCCCAGTCAAGCGGGAGTATTGCGAGCAGTACTTC.

V and J are TRBV25-1 and TRBJ2-7; 7 nucleotides match TRBD2. The V segment lost 3 bases and the J segment 6 bases; nucleotides outside the gene matches: 2. The CDR3 runs to 12 residues. From germline, CDR1 is MGHDK and CDR2 SYGVNS. The CDR3 DNA sequence: TGTGCCAGCAGTGACGAGCGGGGCGAGCAGTACTTC. Translating it yields CASSDERGEQYF.

The CDR3 DNA is TGTGCCAGCAGCGTATTCCTTTACAATGAGCAGTTCTTC. This encodes CASSVFLYNEQFF. V gene TRBV9 combines with J gene TRBJ2-1; D is ambiguous. The CDR3 loop spans 13 amino acids. Trimming took off 1 base at V and 4 bases at J, with 6 bases between the two ends. Germline V gene sequence: CDR1 SGDLS, CDR2 YYNGEE.